The 24 T cell receptor beta chains in this list originate from one sample, sequenced in a study of shared clonotypes between healthy human individuals. Produced via immunoSEQ multiplex PCR; TCRdb's table is partial and in-frame only. The repertoire holds some 490,000 clones, with 60% to 80% as singletons. The sequenced sample consisted of PBMCs. Receptor source: a woman in her thirties or forties in good health. Some clones in this sample may be carry-over from other donors' samples.

The chain has TRBV4-1 and TRBJ1-5; maybe TRBD1 (5 bases). V was clipped by 1 base and J by 0 bases, with 7 bases between them. Germline loops: CDR1 MGHRA, CDR2 YSYEKL. CDR3 size: 15 residues. CDR3 sequence reads: CASSQGQLSNQPQHF. As DNA, the CDR3 is TGCGCCAGCAGCCAAGGACAGCTTAGCAATCAGCCCCAGCATTTT.

The chain is built from TRBV5-1 and TRBJ1-1, with D possibly TRBD1 on 5 matching bases. CDR1 is SGHRS and CDR2 is YFSETQ in the germline V gene. Trimming left V 2 bases short and J 1 base short, with 6 bases between. This CDR3 comprises 13 residues. CDR3 nucleotide sequence: TGCGCCAGCAGCTTAGACAGGAACACTGAAGCTTTCTTT. Its translation is CASSLDRNTEAFF.

With regard to this clone: Other DNA sequences in the same sample also yield this CDR3. The V call is TRBV5-1, the J call TRBJ1-4; a weak D match, TRBD1 (5 bases). The CDR3 extends over 13 amino acids. Per the germline V gene, CDR1 is SGHRS and CDR2 is YFSETQ. The ends were cut back, 4 bases at V and 3 bases at J, with 7 bases in the middle. The CDR3 spells CASSVGPNEKLFF. Here the CDR3 DNA reads TGCGCCAGCAGCGTGGGGCCTAATGAAAAACTGTTTTTT.

The CDR3 DNA sequence: TGTGCCAGCAGGCTCCCGCCGGGACGGGGGAATGAAAAACTGTTTTTT. Protein sequence: CASRLPPGRGNEKLFF. V is TRBV7-9 and J is TRBJ1-4; maybe TRBD1 (5 bases). CDR3 length equals 16 residues. Trimming took 6 bases from V and 5 from J, leaving 19 bases between them. The V gene's germline CDR1 is SEHNR and CDR2 FQNEAQ (reference sequence). Based on the CDR3 plus reference TRBV7-9 and TRBJ1-4, the full variable domain is DTGVSQNPRHKITKRGQNVTFRCDPISEHNRLYWYRQTLGQGPEFLTYFQNEAQLEKSRLLSDRFSAERPKGSFSTLEIQRTEQGDSAMYLCASRLPPGRGNEKLFFGSGTQLSVL.

The CDR3 here is CSVERTGLSSYNEQFF. In nucleotides, the CDR3 is TGCAGCGTTGAAAGGACAGGGCTCAGCTCCTACAATGAGCAGTTCTTC. The chain carries TRBV29-1 and TRBJ2-1; 8 nucleotides align to TRBD1. The CDR3 is 16 residues long. Germline V gene data show CDR1 as SQVTM and CDR2 as ANQGSEA. Trimming cost V 2 bases and J 0 bases; bases outside gene matches: 6.

This clone has a single count. J is TRBJ2-1 and V is TRBV18; 8 positions agree with TRBD2. Unmatched junction bases numbered 8, after V lost 2 bases and J lost 8 bases. Germline CDR1 is KGHSH and CDR2 is LQKENI. CDR3 length: 15 amino acids. The CDR3 sequence is CASSPGLAGGYEQFF. Here the CDR3 DNA reads TGTGCCAGCTCACCAGGACTAGCTGGAGGATATGAGCAGTTCTTC.

The gene calls are TRBV7-9 and TRBJ2-5, with D perhaps TRBD2 (5 bases). TRBJ2-7 explains the end of the DNA better; the J call may be wrong. The CDR3 length is 14 residues. Per the germline V gene, CDR1 is SEHNR and CDR2 is FQNEAQ (reference sequence). The CDR3 nucleotides read TGTGCCAGCAGCTTAGCAGCGGAAAATTACGAGCAGTACTTC. Encoded protein: CASSLAAENYEQYF.

This chain connects TRBV2 to TRBJ1-5; a weak D match, TRBD1 (6 bases). Germline CDR1 and CDR2: SNHLY and FYNNEI. The CDR3 spans 14 residues. V was clipped by 6 bases and J by 0 bases, with 9 bases between them. CDR3 sequence: CASRDSLSNQPQHF. As DNA, the CDR3 is TGTGCCAGCAGGGACAGCCTTAGCAATCAGCCCCAGCATTTT.

V usage is TRBV4-1 and J usage is TRBJ2-7; possible D gene TRBD2, 6 bases. From germline, CDR1 is MGHRA and CDR2 YSYEKL. This CDR3 contains 15 residues. V lost 1 base, J lost 0 bases, and 10 bases lay in between. Written as DNA, the CDR3 is TGCGCCAGCAGCCAAGGTCACGGGAGCTCCTACGAGCAGTACTTC. Its protein product is CASSQGHGSSYEQYF.

The chain joins TRBV4-3 to TRBJ2-2; the D gene is possibly TRBD2 (6 bases). Germline V gene sequence: CDR1 LGHNA, CDR2 YSLEER. Deletions cut 1 base from V and 3 bases from J, with 9 bases between. The CDR3 is made up of 15 amino acids. The DNA for the CDR3 is TGCGCCAGCAGCCAAGGGGCGGGGTACACCGGGGAGCTGTTTTTT. Translated, it gives CASSQGAGYTGELFF.

In nucleotides, the CDR3 is TGTGCCAGTACCGCCTTCGGGGGCACTGAAGCTTTCTTT. This translates into CASTAFGGTEAFF. The gene calls are TRBV19 and TRBJ1-1; a possible D gene is TRBD1 (5 bases). This CDR3 has 13 residues. Per germline, CDR1 LNHDA and CDR2 SQIVND (reference sequence). V shed 7 bases and J shed 4 bases, with 13 bases lying between them.

The chain joins TRBV5-1 to TRBJ2-2; 7 nucleotides line up with TRBD2. Germline V CDR1 and CDR2: SGHRS, YFSETQ. The CDR3 covers 15 residues. The J segment lost 7 bases and the V segment lost 3 bases, leaving 9 bases of the junction unmatched. CDR3: CASSSGPGRDGELFF. CDR3 bases: TGCGCCAGCAGCTCAGGACCAGGGAGGGACGGGGAGCTGTTTTTT.

Ten or more counts support this clone. The chain uses TRBV7-2 and TRBJ1-3; no clear D. The CDR3 consists of 15 residues. With 5 bases removed from V and 2 bases from J, the gap between germline ends came to 13 bases. Germline V gene sequence: CDR1 SGHTA, CDR2 FQGNSA. DNA for the CDR3: TGTGCCAGCAGCGTCGACTCTCGGACTGGAAACACCATATATTTT. Translation gives CASSVDSRTGNTIYF.

This chain's CDR3 is CASSYGGQTKEETQYF. Written as DNA, the CDR3 is TGTGCCAGCAGTTACGGGGGACAAACGAAGGAAGAGACCCAGTACTTC. This sequence joins TRBV6-5 and TRBJ2-5; tentatively, D is TRBD1 (6 bases). Trimming removed 2 bases from V and 3 bases from J, with 16 bases in between. Germline V gene sequence: CDR1 MNHEY, CDR2 SVGAGI. This CDR3 comprises 16 residues.

A remark on this clone: This may stem from a read error, because a much larger clone lies one nucleotide away. Additional DNA sequences in this sample encode the identical CDR3. The chain is built from TRBV6-6 and TRBJ2-4; 12 nucleotides match TRBD1. There are 15 residues in the CDR3. The germline CDR1 and CDR2 sequences are MNHNY and SVGAGI (reference sequence). In DNA, the CDR3 is TGCGCCAGCAACCGGGACAGGGGGCCGGGAAACATTCAGTACTTC. Amino acid sequence: CASNRDRGPGNIQYF.

J is TRBJ2-1 and V is TRBV28; D not certain. Germline CDR1 MDHEN, CDR2 SYDVKM. V lost 6 bases and J 9 bases, leaving 18 bases between the germline ends. The CDR3 is 14 amino acids. CDR3 bases: TGTGCCAGCAGGCCCCAGATCAGTTCCGGTGAGCAGTTCTTC. This codes for CASRPQISSGEQFF.

The CDR3 DNA sequence: TGTGCCAGCAGCTCAGGGTACTCCTACGAGCAGTACTTC. Translation: CASSSGYSYEQYF. V is TRBV6-1 and J is TRBJ2-5, with D possibly matching TRBD1 (5 bases). The J call may be incorrect, as the DNA end agrees better with TRBJ2-7. CDR3 length equals 13 residues. Per germline, CDR1 MNHNS and CDR2 SASEGT.

This clone was seen a handful of times. The V gene is TRBV5-1, the J gene TRBJ1-1, with D perhaps TRBD1 (5 bases). The CDR3 runs 17 residues. Germline V gene sequence: CDR1 SGHRS, CDR2 YFSETQ. V shed 1 base and J shed 2 bases, with 18 bases lying between them. CDR3 region: CASSLNPTGTSNTEAFF. The CDR3 DNA reads TGCGCCAGCAGCTTGAACCCGACCGGGACCTCAAACACTGAAGCTTTCTTT.

This chain links TRBV5-5 with TRBJ2-5; D not resolved. The CDR3 consists of 14 residues. Between the trimmed V and J ends, which lost 0 bases and 0 bases, there was a span of 6 bases. The V gene's germline CDR1 is SGHKS and CDR2 YYEKEE (reference sequence). The CDR3 loop reads CASSLGPHQETQYF. CDR3 coding DNA: TGTGCCAGCAGCTTGGGGCCCCACCAAGAGACCCAGTACTTC.

This rearrangement joins TRBV7-6 to TRBJ2-1; D may match TRBD1 or TRBD2 (5 bases each). CDR1 is SGHVS, CDR2 FNYEAQ, per germline. The CDR3 totals 16 residues. V was cut by 2 bases and J by 5 bases, with 16 bases left in between. The CDR3 protein is CASSLNPPLGDNEQFF. The CDR3 DNA is TGTGCCAGCAGCTTAAACCCCCCCCTGGGGGACAATGAGCAGTTCTTC.

This rearrangement joins TRBV5-1 to TRBJ2-1, with a possible D match to TRBD2 (5 bases). Trimming stripped 3 bases from V and 7 bases from J, with 20 bases between. The CDR3 totals 16 residues. Germline V lookup: CDR1 SGHRS, CDR2 YFSETQ. CDR3 in DNA: TGCGCCAGCAGCTCCGGTTCGGTCTCCCGGGGAAATGAGCAGTTCTTC. Protein product: CASSSGSVSRGNEQFF.

Here the CDR3 DNA reads TGTGCCAGCTCACCACCGGGACTAGTGGTTGAGCAGTTCTTC. Translation gives CASSPPGLVVEQFF. The rearrangement joins TRBV18 to TRBJ2-1; 8 bases agree with TRBD2. Per the germline V gene, CDR1 is KGHSH and CDR2 is LQKENI. This CDR3 has 14 residues. Trimming cost V 0 bases and J 9 bases; bases outside gene matches: 4.

The chain joins TRBV5-6 to TRBJ1-2; 10 nucleotides match TRBD1. CDR1 and CDR2 from the germline V gene are SGHDT and YYEEEE. The CDR3 has 15 residues. V trimming: 1 base; J trimming: 8 bases; junction bases outside the gene matches: 8. The CDR3 DNA reads TGTGCCAGCAGCTTGCGGGACAGGGGATGGTTCGGCTACACCTTC. This codes for CASSLRDRGWFGYTF.

The chain uses TRBV19 and TRBJ1-2; D remains ambiguous. V lost 3 bases to trimming and J lost 8 bases, with 16 bases between them. From germline, CDR1 is LNHDA and CDR2 SQIVND (reference sequence). The CDR3 length is 14 residues. In nucleotides, the CDR3 is TGTGCCAGTAGTATGGGTAAAGCGTTGGAGGGCTACACCTTC. It codes for CASSMGKALEGYTF.